One and the same sample provided the 11 T cell receptor beta chains below, sequenced in a study of T-cell memory formation after mild COVID-19 (dated by TCRdb to the early 2020s). The protocol used for the library was 5' RACE. Sequenced using an Illumina NovaSeq 6000. TCRdb reran the public reads through fastp at Q25 and MiXCR, keeping productive beta chains. Rows with a matching CDR3 protein are joined into one entry that keeps the most common DNA and genes. Present in this sample are about 150,000 distinct CDR3 sequences, about 23% of which were seen just once. The top ten hold approximately 25% of the sample. Material: PBMCs or a T cell subset sorted from them (not recorded which). These receptors were obtained from an adult woman who had mild COVID-19 (a few samples of this study predate the infection). The sample titles of this study are shuffled in the database, so cell type and time point are left out; the donor was told from shared clones.

This clonotype came up a few times. The chain combines TRBV29-1 with TRBJ2-7; D may be TRBD2 (6 bases). The length of the CDR3 is 15 residues. V was pared by 2 bases and J by 3 bases, with 17 bases between. Germline values: CDR1 SQVTM, CDR2 ANQGSEA. The CDR3 sequence: CSVELLGGEYYEQYF. The CDR3 bases are TGCAGCGTTGAACTTCTGGGCGGGGAATACTACGAGCAGTACTTC.

This clonotype was detected a few times. The chain carries TRBV28 and TRBJ2-7; the match to TRBD2 covers 10 bases. J lost 3 bases, V lost 6 bases, and 8 bases had no gene match. CDR1 is MDHEN, CDR2 SYDVKM, per germline. CDR3 size: 15 residues. The CDR3 here is CASSDLSSGSYEQYF. Here the CDR3 DNA reads TGTGCCAGCAGCGACCTCTCTAGCGGGAGCTACGAGCAGTACTTC.

This chain joins TRBV7-9 and TRBJ2-1; the match to TRBD2 covers 8 bases. Trimming took 8 bases from V and 0 from J; bases not matched to a gene: 9. Germline V gene data show CDR1 as SEHNR and CDR2 as FQNEAQ (reference sequence). The CDR3 loop spans 16 amino acids. Written as DNA, the CDR3 is TGTGCCAGCTTCAGGACCGGGACTAGCTCCTACAATGAGCAGTTCTTC. This translates into CASFRTGTSSYNEQFF.

This clonotype has ten or more counts. The V call is TRBV4-3, the J call TRBJ2-5; D may be TRBD1 (5 bases). Germline lookup yields CDR1 LGHNA and CDR2 YSLEER. Trimming cost V 0 bases and J 1 base, with 9 bases left between them. This CDR3 region has 15 residues. CDR3 sequence reads: CASSQDLDSQETQYF. The DNA of the CDR3 is TGCGCCAGCAGCCAAGATCTTGACAGCCAAGAGACCCAGTACTTC.

V is TRBV4-2 and J is TRBJ2-1; D remains unclear. Germline V gives CDR1 LGHNA, CDR2 YNFKEQ. The V and J ends lost 5 bases and 9 bases respectively, with 8 bases between them. This CDR3 region has 11 residues. The CDR3 here is CASSSLGEQFF. CDR3 in DNA: TGTGCCAGCAGCTCACTGGGTGAGCAGTTCTTC.

A few counts support this clonotype. The V and J genes are TRBV15 and TRBJ1-1; D not resolved. Trimming removed 4 bases from V and 1 base from J, with 7 bases in between. CDR1 and CDR2 (germline): LNHNV, YYDKDF (reference sequence). CDR3 length: 13 amino acids. CDR3 region: CATSTRTNTEAFF. The DNA of the CDR3 is TGTGCCACCAGCACCAGGACGAACACTGAAGCTTTCTTT.

In its sample, this clonotype was seen a few times. This chain connects TRBV28 to TRBJ2-1; a possible D gene is TRBD2 (6 bases). The CDR3 totals 16 residues. The germline V gene has CDR1 MDHEN and CDR2 SYDVKM. V dropped 2 bases and J dropped 0 bases, with 11 bases sitting between them. The CDR3 DNA follows: TGTGCCAGCAGTTTAATAGCGGAAATCTCCTACAATGAGCAGTTCTTC. Its translation: CASSLIAEISYNEQFF.

This rearrangement joins TRBV20-1 to TRBJ1-1, with D tentatively TRBD1 (6 bases). Germline loops: CDR1 DFQATT, CDR2 SNEGSKA (reference sequence). The CDR3 contains 11 residues. The chain's CDR3 is CGFRGNTEAFF. As DNA, the CDR3 is TGCGGCTTCAGGGGCAACACTGAAGCTTTCTTT.

Only a few counts were recorded for this clonotype. The chain links TRBV6-1 to TRBJ2-3; 10 nucleotides align to TRBD2. Germline V CDR1 and CDR2: MNHNS, SASEGT. The CDR3 sequence is 16 residues long. Trimming took 3 bases from V and 3 from J; bases not matched to a gene: 6. The CDR3 protein is CASSEASGSGTDTQYF. DNA for the CDR3: TGTGCCAGCAGTGAGGCTAGCGGGAGCGGGACAGATACGCAGTATTTT.

This clonotype was observed at least ten times. The rearrangement joins TRBV7-9 to TRBJ2-7; D remains ambiguous. The CDR3 covers 13 residues. The germline V gene has CDR1 SEHNR and CDR2 FQNEAQ (reference sequence). V lost 5 bases to trimming and J lost 3 bases, with 11 bases between them. CDR3 amino acids: CASSPRTIYEQYF. The CDR3, as DNA: TGTGCCAGCAGCCCAAGAACCATCTACGAGCAGTACTTC.

This CDR3 is CASSYSRQGNYGYTF. The CDR3 region has the DNA TGTGCCAGCAGTTACAGCAGACAGGGGAACTATGGCTACACCTTC. The gene calls are TRBV6-6 and TRBJ1-2; 8 bases map to TRBD1. The CDR3 runs 15 residues. Germline V gives CDR1 MNHNY, CDR2 SVGAGI (reference sequence). The junction had 4 bases not matched to a gene; V was cut back by 2 bases and J by 2 bases.